This TCR beta chain appears in the sequencing data of a study of blood T cell repertoires in COVID-19. Study-wide background: The United States, Italy and Spain supplied acute and convalescent COVID-19 samples. From T cells, B-cell-depleted T cells, or PBMCs came the material, which was cDNA or gDNA.

TCRdb keeps only in-frame clones here, not all; method: immunoSEQ multiplex PCR. The sample includes around 260,000 clones, around 90% of them seen just once. Germline-derived CDR1 and CDR2 are SGHVS and FNYEAQ. V shed 3 bases, J shed 0 bases, and the junction held 3 bases outside the gene matches. CDR3 length equals 15 residues. The V gene is TRBV7-6, the J gene TRBJ1-1; 8 nucleotides line up with TRBD1. The clonotype was recovered from a man aged 55 to 69 who had recovered from COVID-19. Sequenced material: peripheral blood. The CDR3 DNA reads as TGTGCCAGCAGCTTCCGACAGGGGATGAACACTGAAGCTTTCTTT. It encodes CASSFRQGMNTEAFF.